Given below is one T cell receptor (beta chain) in context. CDR1 is MNHEY and CDR2 is SVGAGI in the germline V gene. V was shortened by 1 base and J by 5 bases, with 9 bases between the two germline ends. The CDR3 is 13 residues long. Original processing notes: Reference gene primers were amplified, and this amplification served to estimate nucleated cell counts. Generated by immunoSEQ multiplex PCR, the TCRdb table keeps only in-frame clones and is missing some. That table supplies the V and J calls and clone size; D and trimming were determined from the DNA. The sample holds a few hundred thousand clones; 84% are singletons and the top ten take 4.2%. The sample belongs to a study of blood T cell repertoires in COVID-19. Study information: The study drew acute and convalescent COVID-19 samples from the United States, Italy and Spain. Sources were T cells, B-cell-depleted T cells, or PBMCs; the material itself was cDNA or gDNA.

The source material was peripheral blood. The source of this sequence is a man between 60 and 75 years old with acute or convalescent COVID-19. The V and J genes are TRBV6-5 and TRBJ2-7; weak D call: TRBD2 (6 bases). This CDR3 reads CASSYWRGDEQYF. Written as DNA, the CDR3 is TGTGCCAGCAGTTACTGGAGGGGAGACGAGCAGTACTTC.